A single sample is the source of the 7 T cell receptor beta chains below, sequenced in a study of blood T cells in healthy people across ages. Primed by a sample-barcoded 5' primer and a J-beta primer mix, a second PCR proceeded for about 7 to 12 cycles. TCRdb independently ran MiXCR on the 5' RACE reads; one entry per CDR3 protein. Among about 640,000 distinct CDR3 sequences listed, roughly 50% were seen once. The sequenced sample was blood. The source is a man in his fifties or sixties in good health.

The chain carries TRBV29-1 and TRBJ2-3, with D perhaps TRBD1 (6 bases). Germline V gene lookup returns CDR1 SQVTM and CDR2 ANQGSEA. The germline V and J ends were trimmed by 7 bases and 9 bases, with 14 bases remaining between them. The CDR3 extends over 11 amino acids. The DNA of the CDR3 is TGCAGCGAATCACAGGGTCGGACGCAGTATTTT. It yields the protein CSESQGRTQYF.

This clonotype was seen only a few times. The V and J genes are TRBV13 and TRBJ2-7, with 12 bases matching TRBD1. The CDR3 has 15 residues. V was pared by 5 bases and J by 7 bases, with 9 bases of the junction left unmatched. Germline CDR1 PRHDT, CDR2 FYEKMQ (reference sequence). CDR3 sequence reads: CASSPPGQGAREQYF. CDR3 sequence (DNA): TGTGCCAGCAGCCCCCCGGGACAGGGGGCTCGTGAGCAGTACTTC. Using reference TRBV13 and TRBJ2-7 for the parts outside the CDR3, the full variable domain is AAGVIQSPRHLIKEKRETATLKCYPIPRHDTVYWYQQGPGQDPQFLISFYEKMQSDKGSIPDRFSAQQFSDYHSELNMSSLELGDSALYFCASSPPGQGAREQYFGPGTRLTVT.

The rearrangement joins TRBV13 to TRBJ1-1; 7 bases are shared with TRBD1. V was pared by 5 bases and J by 3 bases, with 9 bases of the junction left unmatched. Germline V gene lookup returns CDR1 PRHDT and CDR2 FYEKMQ (reference sequence). This CDR3 has 15 amino acids. The CDR3 sequence: CASSADRVWDTEAFF. CDR3 in DNA: TGTGCCAGCAGCGCCGACAGGGTGTGGGACACTGAAGCTTTCTTT.

The rearrangement joins TRBV4-1 to TRBJ2-3; D is possibly TRBD1 or TRBD2 (5 bases each). CDR1 is MGHRA, CDR2 YSYEKL, per germline. V was shortened by 8 bases and J by 1 base, with 10 bases between the two germline ends. This CDR3 region has 13 residues. The CDR3 DNA reads as TGCGCCAGCTCGGGACGCCGCACAGATACGCAGTATTTT. This codes for CASSGRRTDTQYF.

This clonotype came up a few times. This chain uses TRBV4-2 with TRBJ2-7, with D possibly TRBD2 on 5 matching bases. Matching the DNA end better, TRBJ2-5 makes the J call doubtful. From germline, CDR1 is LGHNA and CDR2 YNFKEQ. This CDR3 is built from 14 residues. The CDR3, as DNA: TGTGCCAGCAGCCAAGATCTGGGCGGGGAGACCCAGTACTTC. It specifies CASSQDLGGETQYF.

The J gene is TRBJ2-2, the V gene TRBV12-3 or TRBV12-4; 9 bases are shared with TRBD1. The CDR3 is 15 amino acids. J lost 7 bases, V lost 6 bases, and 9 bases had no gene match. The CDR3 loop reads CASRVRDRAGGELFF. As DNA, the CDR3 is TGTGCCAGCAGGGTCCGGGACAGGGCCGGCGGGGAGCTGTTTTTT.

This clonotype has only a few counts. V is TRBV5-1 and J is TRBJ2-3, with D tentatively TRBD2 (6 bases). Germline lookup yields CDR1 SGHRS and CDR2 YFSETQ. CDR3 length equals 16 residues. Between the trimmed V and J ends, which lost 0 bases and 0 bases, there was a span of 11 bases. The CDR3 region has the DNA TGCGCCAGCAGCTTGGAGGCGGGAATAAGCACAGATACGCAGTATTTT. Its protein product is CASSLEAGISTDTQYF.